These 4 T cell receptor beta chains were sequenced from one sample in a study of blood T cells in healthy people across ages. Through a sample-barcoded 5' primer and a J-beta primer mix, a second PCR was run for 7 to 11 cycles. TCRdb independently ran MiXCR on the 5' RACE reads; one entry per CDR3 protein. The table records some 710,000 distinct CDR3 sequences, 35% to 50% of them present only once. Sequenced sample: blood. The receptors derive from an elderly man in good health.

This chain connects TRBV7-2 to TRBJ1-6; D not resolved. This CDR3 is built from 15 residues. The ends were cut back, 1 base at V and 5 bases at J, with 9 bases in the middle. Germline lookup yields CDR1 SGHTA and CDR2 FQGNSA. CDR3 sequence: CASSLVASNNSPLHF. In nucleotides, the CDR3 is TGTGCCAGCAGCTTAGTGGCGTCCAATAATTCACCCCTCCACTTT. The complete variable domain, with remaining parts taken from reference TRBV7-2 and TRBJ1-6, reads GAGVSQSPSNKVTEKGKDVELRCDPISGHTALYWYRQSLGQGLEFLIYFQGNSAPDKSGLPSDRFSAERTGGSVSTLTIQRTQQEDSAVYLCASSLVASNNSPLHFGNGTRLTVT.

In this sample, this clonotype turned up a few times. J is TRBJ1-1 and V is TRBV10-3, with TRBD1 matching over 8 bases. V gave up 6 bases and J gave up 3 bases; unmatched junction bases: 6. The CDR3 spans 14 residues. Germline V gives CDR1 ENHRY, CDR2 SYGVKD. In DNA, the CDR3 is TGTGCCATCAGCCTGACAGGGGAGGACACTGAAGCTTTCTTT. As protein: CAISLTGEDTEAFF.

This clonotype was seen more than once but under ten times. This sequence joins TRBV7-9 and TRBJ2-1, with a possible D match to TRBD2 (6 bases). V was clipped by 4 bases and J by 7 bases, with 17 bases between them. CDR3 length: 15 amino acids. Germline V CDR1 and CDR2: SEHNR, FQNEAQ (reference sequence). Here the CDR3 reads CASSSSGGDGNEQFF. The DNA for the CDR3 is TGTGCCAGCAGCTCAAGTGGAGGGGATGGGAATGAGCAGTTCTTC.

The chain carries TRBV4-3 and TRBJ2-3, with a possible D match to TRBD2 (5 bases). From germline, CDR1 is LGHNA and CDR2 YSLEER. The CDR3 is 15 amino acids. V gave up 1 base and J gave up 6 bases, with 14 bases separating them. The CDR3 is CASSQGAGAPDTQYF. CDR3 bases: TGCGCCAGCAGCCAAGGGGCGGGCGCCCCGGATACGCAGTATTTT.